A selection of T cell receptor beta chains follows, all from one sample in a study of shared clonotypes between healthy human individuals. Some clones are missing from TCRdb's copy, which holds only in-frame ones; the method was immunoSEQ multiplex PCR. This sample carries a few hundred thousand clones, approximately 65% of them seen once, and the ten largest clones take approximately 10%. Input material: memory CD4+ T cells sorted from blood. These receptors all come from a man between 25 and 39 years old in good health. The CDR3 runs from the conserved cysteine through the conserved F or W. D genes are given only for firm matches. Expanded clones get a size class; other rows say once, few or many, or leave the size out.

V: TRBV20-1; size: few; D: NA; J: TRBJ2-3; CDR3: CSASHGDTQYF; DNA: TGCAGTGCTAGCCACGGAGATACGCAGTATTTT
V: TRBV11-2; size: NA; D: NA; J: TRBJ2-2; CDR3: CASSLGALGTQAGELFF; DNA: TGTGCCAGCAGCTTAGGGGCCTTGGGGACACAGGCCGGGGAGCTGTTTTTT
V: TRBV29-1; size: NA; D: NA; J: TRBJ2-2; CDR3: CSAVLTNTGELFF; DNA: TGCAGCGCCGTCCTAACGAACACCGGGGAGCTGTTTTTT
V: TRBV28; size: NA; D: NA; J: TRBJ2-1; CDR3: CASSSPKQVRGYNEQFF; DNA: TGTGCCAGCAGTTCTCCCAAACAGGTCCGAGGATACAATGAGCAGTTCTTC
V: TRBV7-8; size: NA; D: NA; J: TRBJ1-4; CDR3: CASSLAGTTNEKLFF; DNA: TGTGCCAGCAGCTTAGCGGGTACAACTAATGAAAAACTGTTTTTT
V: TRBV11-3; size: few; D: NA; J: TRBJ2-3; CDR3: CASSLYFADTQYF; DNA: TGTGCCAGCAGCTTGTATTTTGCAGATACGCAGTATTTT
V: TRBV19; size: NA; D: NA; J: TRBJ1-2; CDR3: CASTRDAFYGYTF; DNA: TGTGCCAGTACCCGGGACGCATTCTATGGCTACACCTTC
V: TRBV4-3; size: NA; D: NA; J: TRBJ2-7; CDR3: CASSQDGGPWDEQYF; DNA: TGCGCCAGCAGCCAAGACGGGGGGCCTTGGGACGAGCAGTACTTC
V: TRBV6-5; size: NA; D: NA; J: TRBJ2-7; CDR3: CASSYSIEGNEQYF; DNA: TGTGCCAGCAGTTACTCGATAGAAGGAAACGAGCAGTACTTC
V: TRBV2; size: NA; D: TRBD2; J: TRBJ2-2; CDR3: CASSEALAGSSTGELFF; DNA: TGTGCCAGCAGTGAAGCACTAGCGGGATCTAGCACCGGGGAGCTGTTTTTT
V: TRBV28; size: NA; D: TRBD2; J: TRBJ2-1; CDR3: CASSLGLAGPPSSYNEQFF; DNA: TGTGCCAGCAGCCTAGGACTAGCGGGGCCCCCGAGCTCCTACAATGAGCAGTTCTTC
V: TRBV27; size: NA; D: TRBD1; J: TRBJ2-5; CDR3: CASSPRDRQETQYF; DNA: TGTGCCAGCAGTCCTCGGGACAGACAAGAGACCCAGTACTTC
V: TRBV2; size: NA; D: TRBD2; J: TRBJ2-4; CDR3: CASSEVGLAGGRAKNIQYF; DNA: TGTGCCAGCAGTGAAGTAGGACTAGCGGGAGGCCGGGCCAAAAACATTCAGTACTTC
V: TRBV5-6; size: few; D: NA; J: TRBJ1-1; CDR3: CASSLRGIDTEAFF; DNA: TGTGCCAGCAGCTTGAGGGGGATAGACACTGAAGCTTTCTTT
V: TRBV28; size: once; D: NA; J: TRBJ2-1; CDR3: CASSSDSREQFF; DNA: TGTGCCAGCAGCTCGGACTCCCGGGAGCAGTTCTTC
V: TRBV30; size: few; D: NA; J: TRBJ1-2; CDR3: CASRGEGKGYGYTF; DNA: TGTGCCTCGAGGGGAGAGGGGAAAGGCTATGGCTACACCTTC
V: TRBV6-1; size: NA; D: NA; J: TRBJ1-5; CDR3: CASRGRDFQHF; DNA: TGTGCCAGCAGGGGGAGGGATTTTCAGCATTTT
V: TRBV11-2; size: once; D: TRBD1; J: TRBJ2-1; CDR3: CASSFGPDRGPFF; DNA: TGTGCCAGCAGCTTTGGGCCCGACAGGGGTCCGTTCTTC
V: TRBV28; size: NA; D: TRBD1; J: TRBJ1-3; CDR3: CASSMPGQGIANTIYF; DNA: TGTGCCAGCAGTATGCCGGGACAGGGCATCGCAAACACCATATATTTT
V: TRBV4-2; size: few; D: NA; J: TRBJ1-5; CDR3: CASSQDYGNQPQHF; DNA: TGTGCCAGCAGCCAAGATTATGGGAATCAGCCCCAGCATTTT
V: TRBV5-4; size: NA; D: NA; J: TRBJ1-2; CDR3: CASSNVDRDYGYTF; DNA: TGTGCCAGCAGCAACGTAGACAGAGACTATGGCTACACCTTC
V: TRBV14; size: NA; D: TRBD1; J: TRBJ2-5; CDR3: CASSEQGAGTQYF; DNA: TGTGCCAGCAGCGAACAGGGGGCTGGGACCCAGTACTTC
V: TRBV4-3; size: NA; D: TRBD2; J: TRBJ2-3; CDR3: CASSRFAGEPGWTDTQYF; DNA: TGCGCCAGCAGCCGCTTCGCGGGGGAGCCCGGCTGGACAGATACGCAGTATTTT
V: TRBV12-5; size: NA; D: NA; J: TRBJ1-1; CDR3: CASGLDGRGWENTEAFF; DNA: TGTGCTAGTGGTTTGGACGGCAGGGGTTGGGAGAACACTGAAGCTTTCTTT
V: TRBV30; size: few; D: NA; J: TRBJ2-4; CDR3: CAWSLDKDIQYF; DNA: TGTGCCTGGAGTCTAGATAAAGACATTCAGTACTTC
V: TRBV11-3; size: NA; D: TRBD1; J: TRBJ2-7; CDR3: CASSETGSYEQYF; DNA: TGTGCCAGCAGCGAGACAGGGAGCTACGAGCAGTACTTC
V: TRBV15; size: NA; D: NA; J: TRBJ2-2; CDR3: CATADRNTGELFF; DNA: TGTGCCACAGCGGACAGGAACACCGGGGAGCTGTTTTTT
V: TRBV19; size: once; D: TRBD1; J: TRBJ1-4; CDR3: CASTMSFDRVNGKLFF; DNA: TGTGCCAGTACCATGAGCTTCGACAGGGTTAATGGAAAACTGTTTTTT
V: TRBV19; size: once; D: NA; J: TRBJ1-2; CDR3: CALWAGAHKNYGYTF; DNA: TGTGCCCTATGGGCGGGGGCCCACAAAAACTATGGCTACACCTTC
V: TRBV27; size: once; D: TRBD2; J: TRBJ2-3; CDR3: CASSKLAGVTDTQYF; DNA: TGTGCCAGCAGCAAACTAGCGGGGGTCACAGATACGCAGTATTTT
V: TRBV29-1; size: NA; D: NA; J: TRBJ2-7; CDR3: CSVGGSQYEQYF; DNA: TGCAGCGTTGGTGGGAGTCAATACGAGCAGTACTTC
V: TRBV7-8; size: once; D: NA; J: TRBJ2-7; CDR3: CASSPPGGYEQYF; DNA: TGTGCCAGCAGCCCCCCGGGCGGCTACGAGCAGTACTTC
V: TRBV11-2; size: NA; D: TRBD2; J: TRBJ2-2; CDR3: CASSLVGGRAHGELFF; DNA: TGTGCCAGCAGCTTAGTTGGCGGGAGGGCCCACGGGGAGCTGTTTTTT
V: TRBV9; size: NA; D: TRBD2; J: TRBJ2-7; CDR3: CASSVAISGRDEQYF; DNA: TGTGCCAGCAGCGTAGCTATAAGCGGGAGAGACGAGCAGTACTTC
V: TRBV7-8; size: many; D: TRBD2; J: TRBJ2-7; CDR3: CASSQASGGPYEQYF; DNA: TGTGCCAGCAGTCAGGCTAGCGGGGGCCCCTACGAGCAGTACTTC
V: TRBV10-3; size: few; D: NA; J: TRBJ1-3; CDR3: CAISESGQKGNTIYF; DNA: TGTGCCATCAGTGAGAGCGGACAGAAAGGAAACACCATATATTTT
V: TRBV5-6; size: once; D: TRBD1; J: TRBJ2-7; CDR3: CASSPPGQGFHEQYF; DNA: TGTGCCAGCAGCCCCCCGGGACAGGGGTTCCACGAGCAGTACTTC
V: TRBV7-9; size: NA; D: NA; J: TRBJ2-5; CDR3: CASSLVPIGLGQETQYF; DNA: TGTGCCAGCAGCTTAGTTCCGATTGGTCTGGGACAAGAGACCCAGTACTTC
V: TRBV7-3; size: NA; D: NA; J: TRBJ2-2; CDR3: CASSLTGVGELFF; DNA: TGTGCCAGCAGCTTAACCGGTGTCGGGGAGCTGTTTTTT
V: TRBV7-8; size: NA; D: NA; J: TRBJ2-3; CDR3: CASSYGQRIAAPITDTQYF; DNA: TGTGCCAGCAGCTACGGACAGAGGATAGCGGCTCCGATCACAGATACGCAGTATTTT
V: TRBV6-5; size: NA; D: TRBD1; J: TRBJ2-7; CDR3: CASSAPGTGTDEQYF; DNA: TGTGCCAGCTCCGCCCCCGGGACAGGGACAGACGAGCAGTACTTC
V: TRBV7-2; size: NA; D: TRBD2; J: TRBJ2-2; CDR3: CASRHHGGFTGELFF; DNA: TGTGCCAGCAGACACCACGGGGGGTTCACCGGGGAGCTGTTTTTT